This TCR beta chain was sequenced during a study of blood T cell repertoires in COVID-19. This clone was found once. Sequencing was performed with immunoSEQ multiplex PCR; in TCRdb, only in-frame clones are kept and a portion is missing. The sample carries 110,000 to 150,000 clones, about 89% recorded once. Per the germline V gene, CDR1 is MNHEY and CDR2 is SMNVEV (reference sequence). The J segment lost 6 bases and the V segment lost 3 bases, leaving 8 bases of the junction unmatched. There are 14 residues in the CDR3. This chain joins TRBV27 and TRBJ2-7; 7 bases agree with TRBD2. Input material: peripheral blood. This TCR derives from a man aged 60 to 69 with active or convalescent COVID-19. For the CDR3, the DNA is TGTGCCAGCAGTTTTCACGGGACTATCCCCGAGCAGTACTTC. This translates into CASSFHGTIPEQYF.